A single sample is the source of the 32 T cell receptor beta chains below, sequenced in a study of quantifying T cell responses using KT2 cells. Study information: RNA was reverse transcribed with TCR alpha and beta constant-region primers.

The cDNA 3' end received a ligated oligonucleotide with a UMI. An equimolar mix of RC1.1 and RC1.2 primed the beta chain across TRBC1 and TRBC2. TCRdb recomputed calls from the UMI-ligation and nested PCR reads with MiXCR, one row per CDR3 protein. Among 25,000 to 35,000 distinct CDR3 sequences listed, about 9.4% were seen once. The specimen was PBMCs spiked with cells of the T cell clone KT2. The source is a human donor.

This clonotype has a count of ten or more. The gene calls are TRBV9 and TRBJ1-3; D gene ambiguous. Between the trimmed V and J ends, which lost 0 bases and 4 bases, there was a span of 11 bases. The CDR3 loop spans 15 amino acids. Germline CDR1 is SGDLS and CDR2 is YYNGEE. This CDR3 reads CASSVDGEIGNTIYF. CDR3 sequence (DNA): TGTGCCAGCAGCGTAGATGGGGAGATCGGAAACACCATATATTTT.

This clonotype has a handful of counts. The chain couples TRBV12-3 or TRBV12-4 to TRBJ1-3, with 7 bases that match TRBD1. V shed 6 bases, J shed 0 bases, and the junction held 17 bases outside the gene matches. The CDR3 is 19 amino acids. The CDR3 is CASSRTGTAYSFSGNTIYF. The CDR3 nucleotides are TGTGCCAGCAGCCGTACGGGGACAGCCTACTCATTCTCTGGAAACACCATATATTTT.

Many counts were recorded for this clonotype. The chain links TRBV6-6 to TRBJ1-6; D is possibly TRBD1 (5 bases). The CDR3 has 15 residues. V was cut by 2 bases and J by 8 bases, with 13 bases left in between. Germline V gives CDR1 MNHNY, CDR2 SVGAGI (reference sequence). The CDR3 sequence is CASSYRGDGYSPLHF. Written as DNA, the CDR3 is TGTGCCAGCAGTTACAGAGGGGATGGATATTCACCCCTCCACTTT.

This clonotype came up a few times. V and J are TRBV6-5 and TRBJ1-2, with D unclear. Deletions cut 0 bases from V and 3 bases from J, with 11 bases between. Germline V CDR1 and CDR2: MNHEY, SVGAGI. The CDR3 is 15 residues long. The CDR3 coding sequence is TGTGCCAGCAGTTACTCCTACTCAGTAGACTATGGCTACACCTTC. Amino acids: CASSYSYSVDYGYTF.

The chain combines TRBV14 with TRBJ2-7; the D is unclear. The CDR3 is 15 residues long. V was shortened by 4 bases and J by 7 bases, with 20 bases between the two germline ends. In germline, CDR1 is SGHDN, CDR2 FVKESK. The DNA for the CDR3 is TGTGCCAGCAGCCCAAGGGTGACCCTTGTGGGGGAGCAGTACTTC. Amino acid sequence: CASSPRVTLVGEQYF.

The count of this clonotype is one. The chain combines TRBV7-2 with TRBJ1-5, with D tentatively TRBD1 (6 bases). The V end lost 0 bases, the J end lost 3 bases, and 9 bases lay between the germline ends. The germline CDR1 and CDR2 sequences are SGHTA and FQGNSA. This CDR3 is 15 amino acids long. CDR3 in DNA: TGTGCCAGCAGCTTAGCCAGGGGCCCCAATCAGCCCCAGCATTTT. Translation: CASSLARGPNQPQHF.

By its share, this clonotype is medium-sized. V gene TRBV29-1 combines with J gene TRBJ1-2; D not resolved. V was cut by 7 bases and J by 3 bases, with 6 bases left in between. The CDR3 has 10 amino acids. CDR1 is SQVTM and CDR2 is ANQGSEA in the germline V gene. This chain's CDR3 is CSALHYGYTF. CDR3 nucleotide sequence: TGCAGCGCCCTACACTATGGCTACACCTTC.

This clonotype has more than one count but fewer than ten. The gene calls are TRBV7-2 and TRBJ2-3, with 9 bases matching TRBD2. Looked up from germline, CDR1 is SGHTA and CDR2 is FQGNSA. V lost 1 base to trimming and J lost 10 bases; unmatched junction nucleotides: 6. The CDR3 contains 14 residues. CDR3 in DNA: TGTGCCAGCAGCTTAGGCCCCGCTAGCGGGGCGCAGTATTTT. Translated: CASSLGPASGAQYF.

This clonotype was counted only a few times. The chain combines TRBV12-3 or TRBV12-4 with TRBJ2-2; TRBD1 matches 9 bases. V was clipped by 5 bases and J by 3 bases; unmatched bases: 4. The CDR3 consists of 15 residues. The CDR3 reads CASSLTGGHTGELFF. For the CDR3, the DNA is TGTGCCAGCAGTCTAACAGGGGGCCACACCGGGGAGCTGTTTTTT.

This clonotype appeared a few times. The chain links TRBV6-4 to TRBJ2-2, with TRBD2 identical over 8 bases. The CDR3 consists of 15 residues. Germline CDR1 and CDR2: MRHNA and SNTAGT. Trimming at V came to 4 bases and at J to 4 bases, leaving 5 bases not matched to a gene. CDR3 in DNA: TGTGCCAGCAGTGTACTAGCGGATAGCACCGGGGAGCTGTTTTTT. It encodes CASSVLADSTGELFF.

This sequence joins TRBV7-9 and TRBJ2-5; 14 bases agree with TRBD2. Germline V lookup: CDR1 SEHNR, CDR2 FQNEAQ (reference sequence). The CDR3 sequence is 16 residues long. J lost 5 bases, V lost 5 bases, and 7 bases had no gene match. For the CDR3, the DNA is TGTGCCAGCAGCATCGGGACTAGCGGGAGTAAGGAGACCCAGTACTTC. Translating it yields CASSIGTSGSKETQYF.

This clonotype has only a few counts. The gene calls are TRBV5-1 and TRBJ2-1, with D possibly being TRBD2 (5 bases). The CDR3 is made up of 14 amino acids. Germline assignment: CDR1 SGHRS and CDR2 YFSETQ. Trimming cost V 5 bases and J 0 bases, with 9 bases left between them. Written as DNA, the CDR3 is TGCGCCAGCAGAACGGGGAGCTCCTACAATGAGCAGTTCTTC. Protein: CASRTGSSYNEQFF.

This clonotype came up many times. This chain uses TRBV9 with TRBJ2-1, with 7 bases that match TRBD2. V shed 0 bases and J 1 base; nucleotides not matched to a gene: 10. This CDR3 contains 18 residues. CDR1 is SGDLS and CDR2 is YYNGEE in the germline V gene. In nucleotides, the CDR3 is TGTGCCAGCAGCGTAGGCGGCGCTAGCGGTCGATCCTACAATGAGCAGTTCTTC. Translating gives CASSVGGASGRSYNEQFF.

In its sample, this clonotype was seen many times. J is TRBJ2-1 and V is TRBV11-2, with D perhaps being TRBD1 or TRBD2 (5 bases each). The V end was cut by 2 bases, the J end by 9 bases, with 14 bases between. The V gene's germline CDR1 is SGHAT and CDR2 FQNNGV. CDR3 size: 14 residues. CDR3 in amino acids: CASSLPGRSAEQFF. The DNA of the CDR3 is TGTGCCAGCAGCTTACCGGGACGCTCCGCTGAGCAGTTCTTC. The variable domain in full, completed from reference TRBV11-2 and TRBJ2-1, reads EAGVAQSPRYKIIEKRQSVAFWCNPISGHATLYWYQQILGQGPKLLIQFQNNGVVDDSQLPKDRFSAERLKGVDSTLKIQPAKLEDSAVYLCASSLPGRSAEQFFGPGTRLTVL.

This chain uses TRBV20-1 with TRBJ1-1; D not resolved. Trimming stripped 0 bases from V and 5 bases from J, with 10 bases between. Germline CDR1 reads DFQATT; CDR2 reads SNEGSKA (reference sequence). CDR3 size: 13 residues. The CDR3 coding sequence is TGCAGTGCTAGAGAAGTCGTGGAGACTGAAGCTTTCTTT. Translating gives CSAREVVETEAFF.

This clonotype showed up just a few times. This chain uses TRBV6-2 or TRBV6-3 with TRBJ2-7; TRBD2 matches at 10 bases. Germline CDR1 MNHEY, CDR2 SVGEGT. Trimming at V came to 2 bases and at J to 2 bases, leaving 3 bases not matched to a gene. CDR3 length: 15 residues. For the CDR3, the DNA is TGTGCCAGCAGTTACCGAGCGGGAGGGACCTACGAGCAGTACTTC. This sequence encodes CASSYRAGGTYEQYF.

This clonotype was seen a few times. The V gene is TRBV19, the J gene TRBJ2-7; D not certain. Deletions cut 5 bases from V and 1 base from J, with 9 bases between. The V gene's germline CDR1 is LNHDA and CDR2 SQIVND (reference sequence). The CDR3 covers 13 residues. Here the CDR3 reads CASSAQVSYEQYF. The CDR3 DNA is TGTGCCAGTAGTGCTCAGGTATCCTACGAGCAGTACTTC.

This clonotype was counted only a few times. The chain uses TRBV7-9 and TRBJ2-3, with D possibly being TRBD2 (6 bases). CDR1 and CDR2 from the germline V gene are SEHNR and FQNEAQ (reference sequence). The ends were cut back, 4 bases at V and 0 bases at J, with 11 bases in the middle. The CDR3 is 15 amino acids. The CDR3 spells CASSSPRGSTDTQYF. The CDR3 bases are TGTGCCAGCAGCTCTCCGCGGGGTAGCACAGATACGCAGTATTTT.

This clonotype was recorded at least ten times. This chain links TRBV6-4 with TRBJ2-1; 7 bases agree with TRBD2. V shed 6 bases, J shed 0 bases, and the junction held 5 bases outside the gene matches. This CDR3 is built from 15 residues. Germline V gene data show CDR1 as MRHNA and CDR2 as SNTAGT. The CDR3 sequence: CASSRLADSYNEQFF. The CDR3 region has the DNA TGTGCCAGCAGCCGCCTAGCGGACTCCTACAATGAGCAGTTCTTC.

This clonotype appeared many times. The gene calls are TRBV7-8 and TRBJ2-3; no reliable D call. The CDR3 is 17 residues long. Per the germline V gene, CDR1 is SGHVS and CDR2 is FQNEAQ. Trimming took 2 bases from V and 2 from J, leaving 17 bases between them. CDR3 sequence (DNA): TGTGCCAGCAGCTTAAGGAGTGGTCTAGGTCTCACAGATACGCAGTATTTT. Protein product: CASSLRSGLGLTDTQYF.

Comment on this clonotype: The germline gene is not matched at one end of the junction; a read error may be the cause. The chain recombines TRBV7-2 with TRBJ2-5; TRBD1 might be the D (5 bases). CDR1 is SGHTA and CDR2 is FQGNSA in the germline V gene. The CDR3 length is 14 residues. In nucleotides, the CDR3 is TGTGCTAGCAGTCCTGACAGACTCCAAGAGACCCAGTACTTC. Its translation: CASSPDRLQETQYF.

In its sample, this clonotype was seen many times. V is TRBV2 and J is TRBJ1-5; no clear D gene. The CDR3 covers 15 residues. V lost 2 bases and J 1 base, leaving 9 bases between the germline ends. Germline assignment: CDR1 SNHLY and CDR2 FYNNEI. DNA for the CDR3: TGTGCCAGCAGTGAAACGCTGGGAAGCAATCAGCCCCAGCATTTT. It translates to CASSETLGSNQPQHF. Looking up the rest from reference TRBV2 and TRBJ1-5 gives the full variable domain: EPEVTQTPSHQVTQMGQEVILRCVPISNHLYFYWYRQILGQKVEFLVSFYNNEISEKSEIFDDQFSVERPDGSNFTLKIRSTKLEDSAMYFCASSETLGSNQPQHFGDGTRLSIL.

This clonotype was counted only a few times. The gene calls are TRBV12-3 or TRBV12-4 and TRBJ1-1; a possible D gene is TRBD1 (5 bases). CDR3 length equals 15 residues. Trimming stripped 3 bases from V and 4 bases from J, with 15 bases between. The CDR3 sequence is CASSFPPGGSTEAFF. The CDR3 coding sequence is TGTGCCAGCAGTTTTCCCCCGGGGGGGAGCACTGAAGCTTTCTTT.

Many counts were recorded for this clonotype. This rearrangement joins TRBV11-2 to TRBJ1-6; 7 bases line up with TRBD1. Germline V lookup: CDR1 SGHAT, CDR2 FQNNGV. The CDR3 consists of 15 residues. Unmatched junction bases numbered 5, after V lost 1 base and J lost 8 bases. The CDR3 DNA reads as TGTGCCAGCAGCTTAGTATCAGGGGGTCATTCACCCCTCCACTTT. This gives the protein CASSLVSGGHSPLHF. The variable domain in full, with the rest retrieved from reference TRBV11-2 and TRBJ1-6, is EAGVAQSPRYKIIEKRQSVAFWCNPISGHATLYWYQQILGQGPKLLIQFQNNGVVDDSQLPKDRFSAERLKGVDSTLKIQPAKLEDSAVYLCASSLVSGGHSPLHFGNGTRLTVT.

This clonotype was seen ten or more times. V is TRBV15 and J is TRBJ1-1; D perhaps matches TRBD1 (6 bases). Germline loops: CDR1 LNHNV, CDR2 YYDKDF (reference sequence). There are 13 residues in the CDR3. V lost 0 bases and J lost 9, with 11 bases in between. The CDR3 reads CATSRDVGGQAFF. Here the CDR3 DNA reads TGTGCCACCAGCAGAGATGTAGGGGGGCAAGCTTTCTTT.

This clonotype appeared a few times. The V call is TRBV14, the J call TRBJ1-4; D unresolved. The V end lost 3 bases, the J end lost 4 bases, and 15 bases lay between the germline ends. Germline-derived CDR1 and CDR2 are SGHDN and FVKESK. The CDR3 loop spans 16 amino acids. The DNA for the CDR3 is TGTGCCAGCAGCCAGGGCTACGCATCACTTAATGAAAAACTGTTTTTT. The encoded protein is CASSQGYASLNEKLFF.

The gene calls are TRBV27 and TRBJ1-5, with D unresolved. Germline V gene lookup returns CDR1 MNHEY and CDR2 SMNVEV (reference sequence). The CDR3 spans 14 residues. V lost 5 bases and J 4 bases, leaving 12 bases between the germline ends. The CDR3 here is CASSGRQANQPQHF. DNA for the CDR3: TGTGCCAGCAGTGGTAGGCAGGCGAATCAGCCCCAGCATTTT.

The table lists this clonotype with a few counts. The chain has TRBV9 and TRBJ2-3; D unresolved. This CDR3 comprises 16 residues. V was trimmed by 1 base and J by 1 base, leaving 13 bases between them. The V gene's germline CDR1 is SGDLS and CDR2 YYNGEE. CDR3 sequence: CASSVRPASGTDTQYF. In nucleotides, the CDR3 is TGTGCCAGCAGCGTACGGCCGGCATCTGGCACAGATACGCAGTATTTT.

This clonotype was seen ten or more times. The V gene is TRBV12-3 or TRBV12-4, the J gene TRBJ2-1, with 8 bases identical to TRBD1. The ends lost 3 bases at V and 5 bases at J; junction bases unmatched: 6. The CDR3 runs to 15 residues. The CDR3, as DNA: TGTGCCAGCAGTTTTGGACAGGGCTGGGACAATGAGCAGTTCTTC. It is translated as CASSFGQGWDNEQFF.

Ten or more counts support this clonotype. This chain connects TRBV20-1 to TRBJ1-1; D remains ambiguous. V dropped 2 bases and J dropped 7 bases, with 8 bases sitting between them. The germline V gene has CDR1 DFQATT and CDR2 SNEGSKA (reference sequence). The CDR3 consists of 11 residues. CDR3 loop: CSARISLEAFF. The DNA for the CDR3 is TGCAGTGCTAGAATTTCACTTGAAGCTTTCTTT.

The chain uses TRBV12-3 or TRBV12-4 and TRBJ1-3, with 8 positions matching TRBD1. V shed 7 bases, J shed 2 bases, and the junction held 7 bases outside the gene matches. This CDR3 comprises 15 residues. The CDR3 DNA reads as TGTGCCAGCAAGCCTGACAGGGGCACTGGAAACACCATATATTTT. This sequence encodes CASKPDRGTGNTIYF.

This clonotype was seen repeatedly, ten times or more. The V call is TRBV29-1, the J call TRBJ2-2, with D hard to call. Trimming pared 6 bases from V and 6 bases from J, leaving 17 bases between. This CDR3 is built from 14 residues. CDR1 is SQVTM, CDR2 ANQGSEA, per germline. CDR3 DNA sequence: TGCAGCGTCCGTAAACGCCTGCACTCCGGGGAGCTGTTTTTT. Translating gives CSVRKRLHSGELFF.